One and the same sample provided the 9 T cell receptor beta chains below, sequenced in a study of graft-versus-host responses after intestinal transplantation. No antigens are known for them. Repertoires were generated with immunoSEQ multiplex PCR, while TCRdb's copy carries only in-frame clones and drops some. The sample carries over 75,000 clones, around 90% recorded once. Sequencing used unstimulated CD8+ T cells sorted from spleen or lymph node cells, obtained before transplant. The receptors come from a human donor who was the organ donor for an intestinal transplant.

The chain employs TRBV9 and TRBJ2-1; tentative D call: TRBD1 (5 bases). CDR1 is SGDLS, CDR2 YYNGEE, per germline. The V end lost 0 bases, the J end lost 7 bases, and 17 bases lay between the germline ends. The CDR3 consists of 16 residues. The CDR3 nucleotides are TGTGCCAGCAGCGTAGGCCCAGCCCCTAGGGGTAATGAGCAGTTCTTC. Its translation is CASSVGPAPRGNEQFF.

The chain combines TRBV12-2 with TRBJ2-1; the D call in the table, TRBD2, was not verified against the DNA. TRBV12-2 is described as a pseudogene. The CDR3 is 18 amino acids. The CDR3 region is CASRFLLNSGSSCNEQFF. The DNA of the CDR3 is TGTGCAAGTCGCTTCCTTTTAAATAGCGGGAGTAGCTGCAATGAGCAGTTCTTC.

This chain connects TRBV6-1 to TRBJ1-2; 7 bases agree with TRBD1. The length of the CDR3 is 11 residues. The V segment lost 5 bases and the J segment 12 bases; nucleotides outside the gene matches: 6. Germline V gives CDR1 MNHNS, CDR2 SASEGT. CDR3 in DNA: TGTGCCAGCAGTTACCCAGGGGGGAACACCTTC. It codes for CASSYPGGNTF.

The rearrangement links TRBV29-1 to TRBJ2-7; TRBD1 aligns across 9 bases. This CDR3 region has 13 residues. In germline, CDR1 is SQVTM, CDR2 ANQGSEA. V was clipped by 7 bases and J by 6 bases; unmatched bases: 10. The DNA for the CDR3 is TGCAGCGCCAAGCCCGGACAGGGGCGCGAGCAGTACTTC. This codes for CSAKPGQGREQYF.

This chain connects TRBV5-5 to TRBJ1-4; the D is unclear. The CDR3 loop spans 14 amino acids. Per germline, CDR1 SGHKS and CDR2 YYEKEE (reference sequence). V gave up 3 bases and J gave up 4 bases, with 10 bases separating them. CDR3 protein: CASSSGLINEKLFF. For the CDR3, the DNA is TGTGCCAGCAGCTCGGGATTAATTAATGAAAAACTGTTTTTT.

This clone is a singleton in its sample. This chain links TRBV5-1 with TRBJ2-1; 7 bases line up with TRBD1. The germline gives CDR1 SGHRS, CDR2 YFSETQ. V dropped 3 bases and J dropped 8; count of bases not matched to a gene: 20. CDR3 length: 18 amino acids. The CDR3 loop is CASSYRQGWSSRYDEQFF. In nucleotides, the CDR3 is TGCGCCAGCAGCTACCGACAGGGTTGGTCAAGTAGGTACGATGAGCAGTTCTTC.

V and J are TRBV7-9 and TRBJ2-5; 7 nucleotides align to TRBD2. The CDR3 has 14 residues. The J segment lost 0 bases and the V segment lost 4 bases, leaving 2 bases of the junction unmatched. CDR1 is SEHNR and CDR2 is FQNEAQ in the germline V gene (reference sequence). The CDR3 bases are TGTGCCAGCAGCTCCGGACTAGACCAAGAGACCCAGTACTTC. Translated: CASSSGLDQETQYF.

This chain links TRBV15 with TRBJ2-7, with 7 nucleotides matching TRBD1. From germline, CDR1 is LNHNV and CDR2 YYDKDF (reference sequence). The CDR3 contains 13 residues. After removal of 7 bases from V and 0 bases from J, the junction contained 3 bases not matched to a gene. The CDR3 here is CATTDRSSYEQYF. For the CDR3, the DNA is TGTGCCACCACGGACAGGAGCTCCTACGAGCAGTACTTC. The full variable domain, rest sourced from reference TRBV15 and TRBJ2-7, is DAMVIQNPRYQVTQFGKPVTLSCSQTLNHNVMYWYQQKSSQAPKLLFHYYDKDFNNEADTPDNFQSRRPNTSFCFLDIRSPGLGDTAMYLCATTDRSSYEQYFGPGTRLTVT.

This clone has only one observation. V is TRBV5-1 and J is TRBJ2-3; possibly TRBD2 for D (5 bases). Germline assignment: CDR1 SGHRS and CDR2 YFSETQ. The V and J ends lost 4 bases and 3 bases respectively, with 21 bases between them. The CDR3 contains 17 residues. In DNA form, the CDR3 reads TGCGCCAGCAGCACACGGACTGCCTCACGGGGTACAGATACGCAGTATTTT. This translates into CASSTRTASRGTDTQYF.